This entry lists 9 T cell receptor beta chains sequenced from one sample in a study of blood T cell repertoires in COVID-19 (dated by TCRdb to 2020 to 2021). Library prep was done by the immunoSEQ multiplex PCR assay. TCRdb carries this immuneACCESS record with in-frame sequences only. Its versions omit some clonotypes, under half of them owing to an unresolved V gene in the studies checked, with the rest unexplained. The sample table lists roughly 190,000 clones, nearly 90% of them with a count of one. Jointly, the top ten make up around 6.6% of the sample. Source material: peripheral blood. The receptors were sampled from a woman aged 40 to 55 who had recovered from COVID-19.

The rearrangement links TRBV21-1 to TRBJ1-1; TRBD1 is the table's D call, not checked against the DNA. TRBV21-1 has pseudogene status. The CDR3 sequence is 22 residues long. Here the CDR3 DNA reads TGTGCCAGCAGCACCCGAAAGGGAAAACAGGGCTACACCAGATCCCTCAACACTGAAGCTTTCTTT. Translation: CASSTRKGKQGYTRSLNTEAFF.

This clone was counted between two and nine times. The chain couples TRBV19 to TRBJ1-5, with D perhaps matching TRBD1 (5 bases). The CDR3 has 15 amino acids. The ends were cut back, 3 bases at V and 7 bases at J, with 16 bases in the middle. The germline CDR1 and CDR2 sequences are LNHDA and SQIVND (reference sequence). The CDR3 DNA reads as TGTGCCAGTAGTATCGCTTTCGCCGGACACCAGCCCCAGCATTTT. It yields the protein CASSIAFAGHQPQHF.

This clone was counted once. The rearrangement joins TRBV9 to TRBJ2-3, with 15 bases fitting TRBD2. Germline-derived CDR1 and CDR2 are SGDLS and YYNGEE. V shed 3 bases, J shed 2 bases, and the junction held 7 bases outside the gene matches. The CDR3 loop spans 18 amino acids. The CDR3 sequence: CASSGSGTSGRNTDTQYF. In nucleotides, the CDR3 is TGTGCCAGCAGCGGATCGGGGACTAGCGGGAGGAACACAGATACGCAGTATTTT. Combining the CDR3 with reference TRBV9 and TRBJ2-3 gives the whole variable domain DSGVTQTPKHLITATGQRVTLRCSPRSGDLSVYWYQQSLDQGLQFLIQYYNGEERAKGNILERFSAQQFPDLHSELNLSSLELGDSALYFCASSGSGTSGRNTDTQYFGPGTRLTVL.

The chain uses TRBV7-9 and TRBJ2-7, with 8 bases fitting TRBD2. The CDR3 spans 15 residues. From germline, CDR1 is SEHNR and CDR2 FQNEAQ (reference sequence). The V gene end was trimmed by 5 bases and the J gene end by 5 bases; junction bases not matched to a gene: 11. CDR3 protein: CASSPKVRTSNEQYF. The CDR3 DNA reads TGTGCCAGCAGCCCTAAAGTAAGGACTAGCAACGAGCAGTACTTC.

The sample holds a few counts of this clone. The chain has TRBV19 and TRBJ2-1; 8 nucleotides align to TRBD2. The CDR3 totals 14 residues. The trim removed 6 bases at V and 4 bases at J, leaving 5 bases unmatched. The germline V gene has CDR1 LNHDA and CDR2 SQIVND (reference sequence). Written as DNA, the CDR3 is TGTGCCAGTAGGAGCGGGAGTACATACAATGAGCAGTTCTTC. Translated: CASRSGSTYNEQFF.

The V gene is TRBV18, the J gene TRBJ1-1; D not resolved. CDR1 and CDR2 from the germline V gene are KGHSH and LQKENI. V lost 3 bases, J lost 3 bases, and 8 bases lay in between. The length of the CDR3 is 13 residues. DNA for the CDR3: TGTGCCAGCTCACCGGGAGGACACACTGAAGCTTTCTTT. This codes for CASSPGGHTEAFF.

In nucleotides, the CDR3 is TGTGCCTGGGACAGGGACAGTGCGGGGGAAAAACTGTTTTTT. Protein: CAWDRDSAGEKLFF. V gene TRBV30 combines with J gene TRBJ1-4; 7 nucleotides agree with TRBD1. Germline values: CDR1 GTSNPN, CDR2 SVGIG (reference sequence). The V and J ends lost 5 bases and 8 bases, in that order; junction bases with no gene match: 11. The CDR3 has 14 amino acids.

The V and J genes are TRBV14 and TRBJ1-5; no clear D gene. This CDR3 has 12 residues. V was cut by 2 bases and J by 9 bases, with 8 bases left in between. Germline values: CDR1 SGHDN, CDR2 FVKESK. CDR3 coding DNA: TGTGCCAGCAGCCAACCCCCCGGGCCCCAGCATTTT. This translates into CASSQPPGPQHF. The full variable domain, with the rest looked up from reference TRBV14 and TRBJ1-5, is EAGVTQFPSHSVIEKGQTVTLRCDPISGHDNLYWYRRVMGKEIKFLLHFVKESKQDESGMPNNRFLAERTGGTYSTLKVQPAELEDSGVYFCASSQPPGPQHFGDGTRLSIL.

The chain employs TRBV11-2 and TRBJ1-1; the D gene is possibly TRBD1 (6 bases). V lost 2 bases and J lost 7, with 14 bases in between. Looked up from germline, CDR1 is SGHAT and CDR2 is FQNNGV. The CDR3 runs 14 residues. The CDR3 DNA is TGTGCCAGCAGCTTATCAGGTGGGGGCAGTGAAGCTTTCTTT. Amino acids: CASSLSGGGSEAFF.